The 29 T cell receptor beta chains given below trace back to one sample, sequenced in a study of T cell changes during pregnancy in multiple sclerosis. Repertoires were generated with immunoSEQ multiplex PCR, while TCRdb's copy carries only in-frame clones and drops some. Of 25,000 to 30,000 clones in the sample, 89% are singletons; the top ten hold around 0.8%. Here the sequenced sample was CD4+ T cells from peripheral blood mononuclear cells, taken in the second trimester of pregnancy. These receptors were obtained from a female donor with multiple sclerosis, enrolled in a pregnancy study.

The chain is built from TRBV7-3 and TRBJ1-1, with 9 bases that match TRBD1. Germline values: CDR1 SGHTA, CDR2 FQGTGA. V lost 5 bases and J lost 10; bases outside the gene matches: 8. The CDR3 length is 13 residues. CDR3: CASSEGTGRRAFF. CDR3 nucleotide sequence: TGTGCCAGCAGCGAGGGGACAGGGCGGCGAGCTTTCTTT.

The V and J genes are TRBV19 and TRBJ2-5; no clear D. The CDR3 is made up of 14 amino acids. Germline CDR1 reads LNHDA; CDR2 reads SQIVND (reference sequence). Trimming took 7 bases from V and 5 from J, leaving 17 bases between them. For the CDR3, the DNA is TGTGCCAGTAATCCCGGCCCCGACGGGGAGACCCAGTACTTC. This translates into CASNPGPDGETQYF. The full variable domain, in which reference TRBV19 and TRBJ2-5 provide the parts outside the CDR3, is DGGITQSPKYLFRKEGQNVTLSCEQNLNHDAMYWYRQDPGQGLRLIYYSQIVNDFQKGDIAEGYSVSREKKESFPLTVTSAQKNPTAFYLCASNPGPDGETQYFGPGTRLLVL.

This clone was seen a single time. One end of the junction varies from germline; a read error may be responsible. The J gene is TRBJ1-2, the V gene TRBV30; D might be TRBD1 (6 bases). The germline CDR1 and CDR2 sequences are GTSNPN and SVGIG (reference sequence). The CDR3 runs to 13 residues. CDR3: CAWSRDRPYDYTF. The CDR3 region has the DNA TGTGCCTGGAGCCGAGACAGGCCCTATGACTACACCTTC.

V gene TRBV7-9 combines with J gene TRBJ2-1, with 12 bases aligning to TRBD2. CDR1 and CDR2 from the germline V gene are SEHNR and FQNEAQ (reference sequence). Trimming took 1 base from V and 2 from J; bases not matched to a gene: 0. The CDR3 totals 16 residues. The CDR3 nucleotides read TGTGCCAGCAGCTTAGGACTAGCGGGGGCCTACAATGAGCAGTTCTTC. This codes for CASSLGLAGAYNEQFF.

The chain carries TRBV6-1 and TRBJ1-3, with D maybe TRBD1 (5 bases). This CDR3 is built from 13 residues. The germline V gene has CDR1 MNHNS and CDR2 SASEGT. V was clipped by 2 bases and J by 5 bases, with 7 bases between them. Here the CDR3 reads CASSEQGRNTIYF. In DNA form, the CDR3 reads TGTGCCAGCAGTGAACAGGGTCGAAACACCATATATTTT.

The chain employs TRBV7-9 and TRBJ1-1; D possibly corresponds to TRBD1 (6 bases). CDR3 length: 12 amino acids. The germline CDR1 and CDR2 sequences are SEHNR and FQNEAQ (reference sequence). Trimming removed 5 bases from V and 8 bases from J, with 12 bases in between. The CDR3 reads CASSPQGQEAFF. CDR3 sequence (DNA): TGTGCCAGCAGCCCCCAGGGACAAGAAGCTTTCTTT.

The chain is built from TRBV7-2 and TRBJ1-5, with 12 nucleotides matching TRBD1. The CDR3 runs to 16 residues. CDR1 SGHTA and CDR2 FQGNSA come from the germline V gene. Unmatched junction bases numbered 8, after V lost 5 bases and J lost 6 bases. The chain's CDR3 is CASSNRDRGPAQPQHF. In DNA, the CDR3 is TGTGCCAGCAGCAACCGGGACAGGGGGCCCGCTCAGCCCCAGCATTTT.

Here the CDR3 reads CASSERGWGGHYEQYF. The CDR3 region has the DNA TGTGCCAGCAGTGAAAGGGGTTGGGGGGGGCACTACGAGCAGTACTTC. The chain employs TRBV6-1 and TRBJ2-7, with D possibly matching TRBD2 (7 bases). Trimming removed 2 bases from V and 3 bases from J, with 17 bases in between. In germline, CDR1 is MNHNS, CDR2 SASEGT. CDR3 length equals 16 residues.

This clone has only one observation. J is TRBJ1-2 and V is TRBV4-2; D not resolved. From germline, CDR1 is LGHNA and CDR2 YNFKEQ. V was trimmed by 1 base and J by 2 bases, leaving 14 bases between them. The CDR3 extends over 16 amino acids. The CDR3 region is CASSQAAGTENYGYTF. CDR3 in DNA: TGTGCCAGCAGCCAAGCAGCTGGCACAGAAAACTATGGCTACACCTTC.

The CDR3 is CASSATDNQPQHF. The CDR3 DNA reads as TGTGCCAGCAGCGCGACAGACAATCAGCCCCAGCATTTT. The chain is built from TRBV9 and TRBJ1-5, with a tentative D call TRBD1 (5 bases). This CDR3 region has 13 residues. The germline V gene has CDR1 SGDLS and CDR2 YYNGEE. With 3 bases removed from V and 3 bases from J, the gap between germline ends came to 7 bases.

Here the CDR3 DNA reads TGTGCCTGGACAGGGGGCTTGAAGACCCAGTACTTC. It yields the protein CAWTGGLKTQYF. V gene TRBV30 combines with J gene TRBJ2-5, with 8 bases aligning to TRBD1. Trimming removed 4 bases from V and 6 bases from J; junction bases left unmatched: 4. This CDR3 spans 12 amino acids. Germline CDR1 is GTSNPN and CDR2 is SVGIG (reference sequence).

The chain combines TRBV4-1 with TRBJ2-3; 7 bases match TRBD2. The CDR3 contains 14 residues. CDR1 and CDR2 (germline): MGHRA, YSYEKL. Trimming at V came to 3 bases and at J to 1 base, leaving 1 base not matched to a gene. As DNA, the CDR3 is TGCGCCAGCAGCCAGGCGGGGGGCACAGATACGCAGTATTTT. Translating it yields CASSQAGGTDTQYF.

The chain combines TRBV19 with TRBJ2-3; 7 bases align to TRBD2. Trimming took 3 bases from V and 8 from J; bases not matched to a gene: 5. The CDR3 is 13 amino acids. Germline values: CDR1 LNHDA, CDR2 SQIVND (reference sequence). The CDR3 loop is CASSIELASTQYF. In DNA form, the CDR3 reads TGTGCCAGTAGTATCGAACTAGCGAGTACGCAGTATTTT. The complete variable domain, with remaining parts taken from reference TRBV19 and TRBJ2-3, reads DGGITQSPKYLFRKEGQNVTLSCEQNLNHDAMYWYRQDPGQGLRLIYYSQIVNDFQKGDIAEGYSVSREKKESFPLTVTSAQKNPTAFYLCASSIELASTQYFGPGTRLTVL.

The rearrangement joins TRBV5-1 to TRBJ2-2; D possibly corresponds to TRBD1 (6 bases). CDR1 is SGHRS, CDR2 YFSETQ, per germline. The CDR3 consists of 15 residues. Trimming pared 2 bases from V and 3 bases from J, leaving 11 bases between. The CDR3 coding sequence is TGCGCCAGCAGCTTAGACCCAGGGGACACCGGGGAGCTGTTTTTT. This codes for CASSLDPGDTGELFF.

This clone was observed once. The chain is built from TRBV23-1 and TRBJ1-5, with 8 bases lining up with TRBD1. TRBV23-1 is placed among ORFs of uncertain function. This CDR3 contains 15 residues. Germline trimming cut 2 bases from V and 7 bases from J; bases unmatched to any gene: 7. CDR3 in amino acids: CASSQKPDRGQPQHF. The CDR3 bases are TGCGCCAGCAGTCAAAAGCCCGACAGGGGCCAGCCCCAGCATTTT.

Concerning this clone itself: The junction does not match germline at one end; this may be a read error. J is TRBJ2-1 and V is TRBV7-9, with 11 nucleotides matching TRBD2. CDR1 is SEHNR and CDR2 is FQNEAQ in the germline V gene (reference sequence). This CDR3 is 16 amino acids long. The DNA of the CDR3 is TGTGCCAGCAGCTTAGCACTAGCGGGGGTCTACAATGGGCAGTTCTTC. Residues: CASSLALAGVYNGQFF. Supplemented by reference TRBV7-9 and TRBJ2-1, the full variable domain reads DTGVSQNPRHKITKRGQNVTFRCDPISEHNRLYWYRQTLGQGPEFLTYFQNEAQLEKSRLLSDRFSAERPKGSFSTLEIQRTEQGDSAMYLCASSLALAGVYNGQFFGPGTRLTVL.

The V gene is TRBV5-1, the J gene TRBJ2-7, with 8 nucleotides matching TRBD2. This CDR3 contains 14 residues. The germline V gene has CDR1 SGHRS and CDR2 YFSETQ. With V trimmed by 1 base and J by 3 bases, 3 bases remained unmatched. The CDR3, as DNA: TGCGCCAGCAGCTTGCCGGGGGGGGTCTACGAGCAGTACTTC. Translating gives CASSLPGGVYEQYF.

The chain couples TRBV5-4 to TRBJ1-2, with 9 bases fitting TRBD1. J was trimmed by 2 bases and V by 3 bases; bases with no gene match: 5. Germline CDR1 reads SGHNT; CDR2 reads YYREEE (reference sequence). The CDR3 length is 15 residues. The CDR3 DNA reads as TGTGCCAGCAGCTCTACGACAGGGGGAAACTATGGCTACACCTTC. It specifies CASSSTTGGNYGYTF.

This clone was counted a few times. The genes are TRBV5-1 and TRBJ2-7, with unresolved D. V shed 4 bases and J shed 2 bases, with 16 bases lying between them. Germline assignment: CDR1 SGHRS and CDR2 YFSETQ. CDR3 length: 15 amino acids. The CDR3 loop is CASSPGHTSTYEQYF. The DNA of the CDR3 is TGCGCCAGCAGCCCTGGGCACACATCCACCTACGAGCAGTACTTC.

This clone was detected only once. The chain carries TRBV5-1 and TRBJ1-3; D gene ambiguous. The germline gives CDR1 SGHRS, CDR2 YFSETQ. Trimming pared 0 bases from V and 0 bases from J, leaving 4 bases between. The CDR3 is 14 residues long. For the CDR3, the DNA is TGCGCCAGCAGCTTGGGACACTCTGGAAACACCATATATTTT. Its translation is CASSLGHSGNTIYF.

V usage is TRBV4-3 and J usage is TRBJ1-3; D is unclear. V lost 0 bases to trimming and J lost 4 bases, with 10 bases between them. CDR1 LGHNA and CDR2 YSLEER come from the germline V gene. This CDR3 spans 15 amino acids. The CDR3: CASSQDGRGGNTIYF. CDR3 coding DNA: TGCGCCAGCAGCCAAGACGGCAGAGGCGGAAACACCATATATTTT.

This sequence joins TRBV7-9 and TRBJ1-1; D is unresolved. Germline V gene lookup returns CDR1 SEHNR and CDR2 FQNEAQ (reference sequence). The V gene lost 3 bases and the J gene lost 0 bases, with 14 bases spanning the gap. The CDR3 covers 16 residues. CDR3: CASSLSLAGMNTEAFF. DNA for the CDR3: TGTGCCAGCAGCTTGTCGCTCGCAGGAATGAACACTGAAGCTTTCTTT.

The chain joins TRBV27 to TRBJ2-5, with 8 bases identical to TRBD2. This CDR3 spans 13 amino acids. The V segment lost 6 bases and the J segment 7 bases; nucleotides outside the gene matches: 7. Germline V lookup: CDR1 MNHEY, CDR2 SMNVEV (reference sequence). CDR3 protein: CASSSGLVGTQYF. CDR3 DNA sequence: TGTGCCAGCAGCTCGGGACTAGTGGGGACCCAGTACTTC.

The genes are TRBV19 and TRBJ1-1; D not certain. The V end was cut by 10 bases, the J end by 7 bases, with 16 bases between. Germline V gene lookup returns CDR1 LNHDA and CDR2 SQIVND (reference sequence). This CDR3 comprises 12 residues. The CDR3, as DNA: TGTGCCACCGAGGGCCACCTCTATGAAGCTTTCTTT. Protein: CATEGHLYEAFF.

In this sample, this clone turned up a few times. The gene calls are TRBV7-2 and TRBJ2-3, with 7 bases fitting TRBD2. Per the germline V gene, CDR1 is SGHTA and CDR2 is FQGNSA. The CDR3 consists of 16 residues. The J segment lost 6 bases and the V segment lost 3 bases, leaving 12 bases of the junction unmatched. This CDR3 is CASSLSGSGAGDTQYF. CDR3 nucleotide sequence: TGTGCCAGCAGCTTGTCAGGAAGCGGGGCAGGCGATACGCAGTATTTT.

The chain carries TRBV20-1 and TRBJ1-2; D gene ambiguous. The V gene lost 7 bases and the J gene lost 5 bases, with 11 bases spanning the gap. The germline V gene has CDR1 DFQATT and CDR2 SNEGSKA (reference sequence). The CDR3 is 11 amino acids. The CDR3 loop is CSGRGAYGYTF. CDR3 bases: TGCAGTGGGAGAGGAGCTTATGGCTACACCTTC.

This clone was seen a single time. The chain links TRBV2 to TRBJ1-2; 7 nucleotides align to TRBD1. The CDR3 consists of 15 residues. The V gene end was trimmed by 5 bases and the J gene end by 8 bases; junction bases not matched to a gene: 14. CDR1 is SNHLY, CDR2 FYNNEI, per germline. DNA of the CDR3: TGTGCCAGCAGTCATCCTGACAGGGAGGTGAAAGGCTACACCTTC. Amino acids: CASSHPDREVKGYTF.

V is TRBV7-2 and J is TRBJ1-1; D is undetermined. Trimming removed 5 bases from V and 0 bases from J, with 22 bases in between. Germline CDR1 reads SGHTA; CDR2 reads FQGNSA. This CDR3 has 18 residues. Here the CDR3 DNA reads TGTGCCAGCAGCCTGGACGGGGTACCCAGAGGAATGAACACTGAAGCTTTCTTT. As protein: CASSLDGVPRGMNTEAFF.

The gene calls are TRBV5-1 and TRBJ1-2, with TRBD1 identical over 7 bases. With V trimmed by 0 bases and J by 4 bases, 6 bases remained unmatched. Germline V CDR1 and CDR2: SGHRS, YFSETQ. The length of the CDR3 is 15 residues. CDR3 protein: CASSLGDSNIYGYTF. In nucleotides, the CDR3 is TGCGCCAGCAGCTTGGGGGACAGCAACATCTATGGCTACACCTTC. The full variable domain, with the rest looked up from reference TRBV5-1 and TRBJ1-2, is KAGVTQTPRYLIKTRGQQVTLSCSPISGHRSVSWYQQTPGQGLQFLFEYFSETQRNKGNFPGRFSGRQFSNSRSEMNVSTLELGDSALYLCASSLGDSNIYGYTFGSGTRLTVV.